Sequencing of this T cell receptor beta chain was carried out in a study of OX40 agonist ivuxolimab in advanced cancers. Background for the entire study: The costimulatory receptor OX40 (CD134) was targeted by ivuxolimab, a fully human IgG2 agonistic monoclonal antibody. Intravenous ivuxolimab was administered to patients every 2 weeks at six dose levels: 0.01, 0.1, 0.3, 1.5, 3 and 10 mg/kg. Of the 50 to 55 patients in dose escalation, 19 had hepatocellular carcinoma, some 15 had melanoma, 9 had renal cell carcinoma and 9 had head and neck cancer. The dose-escalation cohort was around 84% male with a mean age of roughly 60 years, ranging from about 20 to 80. Patients were allowed to have had prior anti-PD-1, anti-PD-L1 or anti-CTLA-4 therapy, and approximately 41% of the dose-escalation patients had previously received checkpoint inhibitors. Partial responses occurred in three dose-escalation patients, of whom one had hepatocellular carcinoma and two had cutaneous melanoma. The purpose of peripheral TCRbeta sequencing was to test whether ivuxolimab changed TCR sequence diversity and led to clonal T-cell expansion. The paper covers the monotherapy dose-escalation part of the phase I ivuxolimab trial, which included N ≈ 57 patients.

For this clone: What antigen it recognizes has not been identified. Per-base qualities were not stored, and no clone one base away is much larger.

To sequence the TCRbeta CDR3 region, genomic DNA was isolated from the sorted cells. The immunoSEQ Assay was used to sequence the TCRbeta CDR3 regions. This immuneACCESS table, as held by TCRdb, lists in-frame sequences with V and J called but not all clones. Of the missing ones, under half trace to an unresolved V gene in checked studies; the others have no known cause. The sample table contains 55,000 to 70,000 clones; only one count was recorded for nearly 90% of them. Under 1.5% of the sample is taken by the ten largest. Summary of the overall study and its limitations: In partial responders in the 0.1-3.0 mg/kg groups, normalized peripheral clonal expansion was found to be among the lowest, especially among CD8+ T cells. Clonal expansion of both CD4+ and CD8+ blood T cells was observed from baseline to week 6 at doses 0.1 to 3.0 mg/kg. Low levels of normalized T-cell clonal expansion were also shown by some nonresponding patients. The antigen specificity of the peripheral T cells that underwent clonal expansion was not determined. After ivuxolimab, CD8+ T cells had more expanded clones than CD4+ T cells on average.

Patients with autoimmune disease history or receiving systemic immunosuppression were excluded from the trial. Peripheral blood for TCR sequencing was collected from all dose cohorts at baseline, on cycle 4 day 1, and on cycle 7 day 1. Samples were obtained from an open-label, multicenter, first-in-human phase I dose-escalation trial of ivuxolimab. Adults with locally advanced or metastatic melanoma, renal cell, hepatocellular, or head and neck squamous cell carcinoma were enrolled in the trial. CD4+ and CD8+ T cells were sorted separately from peripheral blood before TCR sequencing. Specimen: CD4+ or CD8+ T cells sorted from blood, collected in a trial of the OX40 agonist ivuxolimab. This receptor was obtained from an adult with an advanced solid tumor such as melanoma, head and neck, liver or kidney cancer.

The CDR3 corresponds to CASSILAGDPSYNEQFF. The bases read TGTGCCAGTAGTATACTAGCGGGGGACCCCTCCTACAATGAGCAGTTCTTC. The rearrangement joined TRBV19 to TRBJ2-1, and 10 bases in between align with TRBD2. The V end gives up 2 bases and the J end 0 bases, leaving 4 bases in the junction not matched to a gene. Including cysteine and phenylalanine, the CDR3 has 17 amino acids. Only the CDR3 region is kept as DNA, spanning 51 bases read in frame from base 1. Taken from the germline V gene (reference sequence), the CDR1 and CDR2 loops are LNHDA and SQIVND.